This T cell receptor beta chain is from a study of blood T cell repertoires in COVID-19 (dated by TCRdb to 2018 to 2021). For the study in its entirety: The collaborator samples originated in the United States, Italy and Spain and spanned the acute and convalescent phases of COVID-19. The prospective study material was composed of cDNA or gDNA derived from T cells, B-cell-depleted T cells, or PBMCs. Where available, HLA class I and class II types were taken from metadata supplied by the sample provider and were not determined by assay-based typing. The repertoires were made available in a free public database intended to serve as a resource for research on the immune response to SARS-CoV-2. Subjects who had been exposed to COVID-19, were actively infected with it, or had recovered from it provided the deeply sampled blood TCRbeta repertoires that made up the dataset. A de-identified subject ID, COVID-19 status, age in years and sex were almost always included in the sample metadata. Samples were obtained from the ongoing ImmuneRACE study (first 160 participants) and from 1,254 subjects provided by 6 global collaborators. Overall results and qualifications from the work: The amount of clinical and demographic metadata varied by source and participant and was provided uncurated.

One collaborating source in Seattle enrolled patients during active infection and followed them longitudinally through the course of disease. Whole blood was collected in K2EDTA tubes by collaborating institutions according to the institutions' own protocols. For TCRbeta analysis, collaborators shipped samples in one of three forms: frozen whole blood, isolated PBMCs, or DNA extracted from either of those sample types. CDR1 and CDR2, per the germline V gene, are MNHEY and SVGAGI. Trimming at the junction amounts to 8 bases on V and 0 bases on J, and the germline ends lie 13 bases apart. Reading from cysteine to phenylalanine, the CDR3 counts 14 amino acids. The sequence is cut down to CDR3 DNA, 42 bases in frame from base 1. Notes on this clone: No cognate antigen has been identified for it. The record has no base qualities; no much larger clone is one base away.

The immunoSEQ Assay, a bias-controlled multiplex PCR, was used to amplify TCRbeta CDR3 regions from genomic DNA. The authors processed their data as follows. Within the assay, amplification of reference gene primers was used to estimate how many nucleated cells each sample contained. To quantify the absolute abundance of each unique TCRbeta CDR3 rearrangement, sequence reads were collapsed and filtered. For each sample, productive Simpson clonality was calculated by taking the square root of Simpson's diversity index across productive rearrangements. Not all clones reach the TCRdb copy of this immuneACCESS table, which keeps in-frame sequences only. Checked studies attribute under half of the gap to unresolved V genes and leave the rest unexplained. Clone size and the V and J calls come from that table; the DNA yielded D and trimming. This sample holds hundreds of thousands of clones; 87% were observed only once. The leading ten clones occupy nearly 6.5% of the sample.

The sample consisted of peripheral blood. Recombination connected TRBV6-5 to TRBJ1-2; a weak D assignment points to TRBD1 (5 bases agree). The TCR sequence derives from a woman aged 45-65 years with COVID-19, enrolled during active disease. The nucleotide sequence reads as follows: TGTGCCAGCGGGCAGGGCCAAGCTAACTATGGCTACACCTTC. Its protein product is CASGQGQANYGYTF.